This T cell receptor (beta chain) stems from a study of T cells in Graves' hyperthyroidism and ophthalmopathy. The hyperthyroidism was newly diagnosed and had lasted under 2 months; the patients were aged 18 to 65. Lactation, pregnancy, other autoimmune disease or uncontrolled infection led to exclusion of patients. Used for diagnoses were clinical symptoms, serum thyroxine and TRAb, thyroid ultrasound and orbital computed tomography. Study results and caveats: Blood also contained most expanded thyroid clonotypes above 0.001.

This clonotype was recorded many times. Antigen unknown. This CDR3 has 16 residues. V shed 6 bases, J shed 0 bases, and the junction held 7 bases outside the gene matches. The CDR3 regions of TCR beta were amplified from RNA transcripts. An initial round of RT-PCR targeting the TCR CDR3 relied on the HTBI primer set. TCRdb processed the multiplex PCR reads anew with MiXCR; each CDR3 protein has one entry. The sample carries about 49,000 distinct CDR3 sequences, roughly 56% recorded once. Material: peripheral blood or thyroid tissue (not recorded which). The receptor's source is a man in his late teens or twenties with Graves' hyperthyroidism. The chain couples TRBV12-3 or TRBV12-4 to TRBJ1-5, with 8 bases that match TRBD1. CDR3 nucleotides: TGTGCCAGCAGAAAGGGACAGGTTATTAGCAATCAGCCCCAGCATTTT. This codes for CASRKGQVISNQPQHF.